The 9 T cell receptor beta chains listed next were all sequenced from one sample in a study of Ad26.COV2.S vaccination and SARS-CoV-2 variants. The repertoire was sequenced with immunoSEQ multiplex PCR; TCRdb's copy has only in-frame clones and lacks some. The profile shows about 470,000 clones, 90% of them singletons. Treatment in this sample: around 19 received Ad26.COV2.S at low or high dose, single or two shots; 5 received placebo; per-sample allocation not given. Day 63 after the first vaccine or placebo injection was the time point for sampling. The specimen comprised peripheral blood, sampled in a trial of Ad26.COV2.S vaccine versus placebo. These receptors all come from a person aged 18-65 years who received the Ad26.COV2.S COVID-19 vaccine or a placebo.

J is TRBJ2-7 and V is TRBV5-5; TRBD2 is a possible D gene (6 bases). The CDR3 runs to 14 residues. The ends were cut back, 4 bases at V and 4 bases at J, with 15 bases in the middle. The germline V gene has CDR1 SGHKS and CDR2 YYEKEE (reference sequence). The CDR3, as DNA: TGTGCCAGCAGCCCGCCGGGACTTAGGTACGAGCAGTACTTC. This translates into CASSPPGLRYEQYF.

This chain connects TRBV7-9 to TRBJ2-3; 11 bases agree with TRBD2. This CDR3 has 18 amino acids. Per germline, CDR1 SEHNR and CDR2 FQNEAQ (reference sequence). J gave up 4 bases and V 5 bases, and 14 bases lay outside the gene matches. CDR3 sequence reads: CASSRFRLAGRRADTQYF. The DNA for the CDR3 is TGTGCCAGCAGCCGATTCCGACTAGCGGGAAGGAGGGCAGATACGCAGTATTTT.

The J gene is TRBJ2-3, the V gene TRBV3-1 (or the pseudogene TRBV3-2); possible D gene TRBD2, 5 bases. The CDR3 loop spans 17 amino acids. Trimming cost V 0 bases and J 4 bases, with 17 bases left between them. Per germline, CDR1 LGHDT and CDR2 YNNKEL (reference sequence). CDR3 sequence reads: CASSQDREGWNADTQYF. CDR3 nucleotides: TGTGCCAGCAGCCAAGATCGGGAAGGGTGGAACGCAGATACGCAGTATTTT.

This chain joins TRBV6-5 and TRBJ2-7, with 14 bases matching TRBD2. The V segment lost 4 bases and the J segment 5 bases; nucleotides outside the gene matches: 7. The CDR3 has 16 amino acids. Germline V gene data show CDR1 as MNHEY and CDR2 as SVGAGI. The DNA of the CDR3 is TGTGCCAGCAGTTCCGTGACTAGCGGGAGGGCGCACGAGCAGTACTTC. Its protein is CASSSVTSGRAHEQYF.

The CDR3 DNA follows: TGTGCCAGCAGTTGGGGGGCCGTCTCCGAGCAGTACTTC. Protein sequence: CASSWGAVSEQYF. The chain uses TRBV25-1 and TRBJ2-7; tentatively, D is TRBD1 or TRBD2 (6 bases each). Trimming stripped 5 bases from V and 6 bases from J, with 14 bases between. Looked up from germline, CDR1 is MGHDK and CDR2 is SYGVNS. This CDR3 comprises 13 residues.

The chain carries TRBV4-2 and TRBJ2-7; the match to TRBD2 covers 10 bases. Trimming cost V 4 bases and J 7 bases; bases outside gene matches: 7. The CDR3 has 14 amino acids. The V gene's germline CDR1 is LGHNA and CDR2 YNFKEQ. In DNA form, the CDR3 reads TGTGCCAGCAGCCGGGGACTAGCGACTCGTGAGCAGTACTTC. It is translated as CASSRGLATREQYF.

The V call is TRBV3-1 (or the pseudogene TRBV3-2), the J call TRBJ2-7; TRBD2 might be the D (6 bases). Trimming took 1 base from V and 3 from J, leaving 10 bases between them. CDR3 length equals 14 residues. In germline, CDR1 is LGHDT, CDR2 YNNKEL (reference sequence). The CDR3 region has the DNA TGTGCCAGCAGCCAAGCTAGCGACGACTACGAGCAGTACTTC. Translation: CASSQASDDYEQYF.

The chain uses TRBV5-1 and TRBJ2-7, with 9 nucleotides matching TRBD1. Germline trimming cut 3 bases from V and 1 base from J; bases unmatched to any gene: 5. The CDR3 has 15 residues. Per germline, CDR1 SGHRS and CDR2 YFSETQ. CDR3 nucleotides: TGCGCCAGCAGCTCCGGGACAGGGAATTCCTACGAGCAGTACTTC. This sequence encodes CASSSGTGNSYEQYF.

This clone was observed once. The chain carries TRBV25-1 and TRBJ1-6; weak D call: TRBD1 (5 bases). Trimming removed 4 bases at V and 5 bases at J, with 6 bases between. CDR1 and CDR2 (germline): MGHDK, SYGVNS. This CDR3 is built from 13 residues. This chain's CDR3 is CASSGQHNSPLHF. The CDR3 DNA is TGTGCCAGCAGTGGACAGCATAATTCACCCCTCCACTTT.